This T cell receptor beta chain is drawn from a study of T cell changes during pregnancy in multiple sclerosis. CDR1 SEHNR and CDR2 FQNEAQ come from the germline V gene (reference sequence). CDR3 length: 14 amino acids. The V end lost 6 bases, the J end lost 4 bases, and 15 bases lay between the germline ends. TCRdb keeps only in-frame clones here, not all; method: immunoSEQ multiplex PCR. The table records around 63,000 clones, roughly 91% of them present only once. This TCR was sampled from a female donor in good health, enrolled as a control in a pregnancy study. Specimen: peripheral blood, collected after pregnancy. The J gene is TRBJ2-5, the V gene TRBV7-9; D is undetermined. The CDR3 loop reads CASRTGSLGETQYF. For the CDR3, the DNA is TGTGCCAGCAGGACCGGGTCCCTGGGAGAGACCCAGTACTTC.